What follows are 16 T cell receptor beta chains derived from one specimen sequenced in a study of shared clonotypes between healthy human individuals. Naive CD8 cells were CD45RO-negative, positively selected for CCR7, excluding terminally differentiated effector memory CD45RA+ cells. Some clones are missing from TCRdb's copy, which holds only in-frame ones; the method was immunoSEQ multiplex PCR. This sample has millions of clones, with less than 95% found just once. The specimen sequenced was naive CD8+ T cells sorted from blood. These receptors all stem from a man between 18 and 29 years old in good health.

Written as DNA, the CDR3 is TGTGCCAGCAGCGTAGCGAGGGATGGGGCCAACGTCCTGACTTTC. It specifies CASSVARDGANVLTF. This chain connects TRBV9 to TRBJ2-6, with a possible D match to TRBD2 (5 bases). Germline CDR1 SGDLS, CDR2 YYNGEE. This CDR3 contains 15 residues. Trimming removed 0 bases from V and 3 bases from J, with 7 bases in between.

This clone has a single count. The rearrangement joins TRBV6-1 to TRBJ2-7; D gene uncertain. Trimming removed 0 bases at V and 3 bases at J, with 12 bases between. The CDR3 spans 15 residues. Germline CDR1 MNHNS, CDR2 SASEGT. The CDR3 DNA reads as TGTGCCAGCAGTGAAGCGCCGCAGCAAAACTACGAGCAGTACTTC. Translating it yields CASSEAPQQNYEQYF.

V and J are TRBV5-6 and TRBJ1-2; D gene uncertain. The germline gives CDR1 SGHDT, CDR2 YYEEEE. This CDR3 contains 15 residues. The ends were cut back, 0 bases at V and 1 base at J, with 10 bases in the middle. The CDR3 loop is CASSLGHSVNYGYTF. For the CDR3, the DNA is TGTGCCAGCAGCTTGGGACATTCCGTTAACTATGGCTACACCTTC.

This chain connects TRBV7-3 to TRBJ2-7; TRBD2 might be the D (5 bases). This CDR3 is 15 amino acids long. Germline assignment: CDR1 SGHTA and CDR2 FQGTGA. Trimming shortened V by 2 bases and J by 5 bases, and 16 bases separated the two germline ends. The CDR3 nucleotides are TGTGCCAGCAGCTTAGAGAGCGGCTGGAGCAACGAGCAGTACTTC. Its translation: CASSLESGWSNEQYF.

The rearrangement links TRBV7-9 to TRBJ2-7; D is possibly TRBD2 (6 bases). Looked up from germline, CDR1 is SEHNR and CDR2 is FQNEAQ (reference sequence). This CDR3 contains 18 residues. Trimming stripped 4 bases from V and 0 bases from J, with 22 bases between. Here the CDR3 reads CASSSDNSRAGSSYEQYF. The DNA of the CDR3 is TGTGCCAGCAGCTCTGACAATTCCCGAGCGGGCAGCTCCTACGAGCAGTACTTC.

The V call is TRBV2, the J call TRBJ2-3; no definite D call. The V end was cut by 0 bases, the J end by 0 bases, with 13 bases between. The germline CDR1 and CDR2 sequences are SNHLY and FYNNEI. The CDR3 runs to 17 residues. The CDR3 coding sequence is TGTGCCAGCAGTGAAGCGCTTTCGACTCCTAGCACAGATACGCAGTATTTT. This codes for CASSEALSTPSTDTQYF.

The genes are TRBV25-1 and TRBJ1-4; 8 bases fit TRBD1. The CDR3 has 15 amino acids. Trimming removed 5 bases from V and 7 bases from J; junction bases left unmatched: 9. Germline CDR1 and CDR2: MGHDK and SYGVNS. CDR3 bases: TGTGCCAGCAGTAACCCAGGGGGCGCGCGTGAAAAACTGTTTTTT. Protein: CASSNPGGAREKLFF.

The chain is built from TRBV6-5 and TRBJ1-6; 8 bases align to TRBD1. V shed 2 bases, J shed 10 bases, and the junction held 4 bases outside the gene matches. The CDR3 contains 14 residues. Germline V lookup: CDR1 MNHEY, CDR2 SVGAGI. CDR3 amino acids: CASSYGQGASPLHF. The CDR3 DNA reads as TGTGCCAGCAGTTACGGGCAGGGGGCCTCACCCCTCCACTTT.

This clone was found once. J is TRBJ1-1 and V is TRBV4-1; maybe TRBD1 (6 bases). V was cut by 2 bases and J by 4 bases, with 14 bases left in between. The germline V gene encodes CDR1 MGHRA and CDR2 YSYEKL. CDR3 size: 15 residues. CDR3 sequence reads: CASSQRQWGATEAFF. CDR3 coding DNA: TGCGCCAGCAGCCAAAGGCAATGGGGGGCCACTGAAGCTTTCTTT.

The rearrangement joins TRBV7-9 to TRBJ2-7, with D perhaps given as TRBD1 or TRBD2 (6 bases each). The CDR3 runs 18 residues. Germline CDR1 is SEHNR and CDR2 is FQNEAQ (reference sequence). Trimming cost V 4 bases and J 0 bases, with 22 bases left between them. CDR3 amino acids: CASSWGEQGYPSSYEQYF. The CDR3 DNA follows: TGTGCCAGCAGCTGGGGGGAACAGGGATATCCCAGCTCCTACGAGCAGTACTTC.

Points on this clone: A read error may produce the germline difference seen at one junction end. V and J are TRBV7-7 and TRBJ2-1, with D possibly being TRBD1 or TRBD2 (5 bases each). The length of the CDR3 is 13 residues. Germline lookup yields CDR1 SSHAT and CDR2 FNYEAQ (reference sequence). CDR3 nucleotides: TGTGCTAGCAGCCCCGGGGCGGGCGATGAGCAGTTCTTC. Protein sequence: CASSPGAGDEQFF.

In nucleotides, the CDR3 is TGTGCCAGCAGTTTCGGGGGGCCAGTGAACACTGAAGCTTTCTTT. It is translated as CASSFGGPVNTEAFF. The chain links TRBV27 to TRBJ1-1; tentatively, D is TRBD1 (6 bases). V was pared by 3 bases and J by 0 bases, with 11 bases between. The CDR3 is 15 amino acids. Per germline, CDR1 MNHEY and CDR2 SMNVEV (reference sequence).

A remark on this clone: The sample contains more than one DNA sequence encoding this CDR3. The chain is built from TRBV5-4 and TRBJ2-7, with 10 bases aligning to TRBD1. The V gene's germline CDR1 is SGHNT and CDR2 YYREEE (reference sequence). This CDR3 spans 13 amino acids. The V gene end was trimmed by 4 bases and the J gene end by 5 bases; junction bases not matched to a gene: 3. The CDR3 reads CASSRDRGHEQYF. In nucleotides, the CDR3 is TGTGCCAGCAGCCGGGACAGGGGCCACGAGCAGTACTTC.

V and J are TRBV30 and TRBJ1-6, with D unresolved. V was pared by 7 bases and J by 7 bases, with 11 bases between. Germline loops: CDR1 GTSNPN, CDR2 SVGIG (reference sequence). This CDR3 spans 12 amino acids. DNA of the CDR3: TGTGCCTTTGGACGGGCGAATTCACCCCTCCACTTT. Translation gives CAFGRANSPLHF.

The chain employs TRBV10-1 and TRBJ1-3; 8 bases align to TRBD1. Looked up from germline, CDR1 is WNHNN and CDR2 is SYGVQD (reference sequence). There are 17 residues in the CDR3. V shed 8 bases, J shed 1 base, and the junction held 13 bases outside the gene matches. In nucleotides, the CDR3 is TGCGCCAGCCTAGGAACCCAGGACAGGGATTCTGGAAACACCATATATTTT. Amino acid sequence: CASLGTQDRDSGNTIYF.

This chain links TRBV27 with TRBJ2-3; D is unclear. CDR3 size: 13 residues. The V and J ends lost 6 bases and 2 bases respectively, with 9 bases between them. The germline CDR1 and CDR2 sequences are MNHEY and SMNVEV (reference sequence). In DNA form, the CDR3 reads TGTGCCAGCAGAACGACGGACACAGATACGCAGTATTTT. It translates to CASRTTDTDTQYF.